This T cell receptor beta chain was captured by sequencing in a study of CD8+ T cells in alopecia areata. The sequencing template was cDNA reverse transcribed from extracted RNA. TCRdb keeps only in-frame clones here, not all; method: immunoSEQ multiplex PCR. This table has 120,000 or so clones, 45% to 50% appearing once. Comments on this clone: At one end, the junction sequence differs from germline, possibly due to a read error.

From germline, CDR1 is MDHEN and CDR2 SYDVKM. This CDR3 has 10 amino acids. The study team obtained lesional scalp punch biopsies and peripheral blood from alopecia areata patients. PBMC-derived CD4+ and CD8+ T cells were sorted. The receptor's source is a human donor with alopecia areata. The V and J genes are TRBV28 and TRBJ2-7; D unclear. The sequencing sample was made of NKG2D-low CD8+ T cells sorted from blood. CDR3 bases: TGTGCCAGCAGTTTCCAGGAGCTGTACTTC. Translated, it gives CASSFQELYF.